This T cell receptor (beta chain) appears in the sequencing data of a study of cytomegalovirus exposure and HLA in healthy donors. The PCR ran on 60 Vbeta and 13 Jbeta primers. Profiling relied on immunoSEQ multiplex PCR, and the TCRdb table lists in-frame clones only, not all of them. Of about 160,000 clones in the sample, around 80% are singletons; the top ten hold around 2%. Those who donated were healthy bone marrow donors. The V and J ends lost 2 bases and 0 bases respectively, with 11 bases between them. Per the germline V gene, CDR1 is LNHNV and CDR2 is YYDKDF (reference sequence). The CDR3 sequence is 15 residues long. The table lists this clone with a few counts.

The sample was PBMCs. This TCR was sampled from a man between 18 and 29 years old in good health and CMV-seronegative. This chain connects TRBV15 to TRBJ2-7, with a tentative D call TRBD1 (6 bases). The CDR3 protein is CATSRQQDSSYEQYF. CDR3 nucleotides: TGTGCCACCAGCAGACAACAGGACAGCTCCTACGAGCAGTACTTC.